This T cell receptor (beta chain) appears in the sequencing data of a study of blood T cell repertoires in COVID-19. Study information: Both acute and convalescent COVID-19 samples were obtained from the United States, Italy and Spain. Sources were T cells, B-cell-depleted T cells, or PBMCs; the material itself was cDNA or gDNA.

CDR3 length equals 14 residues. Looked up from germline, CDR1 is LGHDT and CDR2 is YNNKEL (reference sequence). V dropped 4 bases and J dropped 1 base, with 9 bases sitting between them. A Seattle source enrolled patients during active infection and followed them longitudinally. As handled by the study authors: Reference gene primer amplification in the assay estimated nucleated cell counts. The table came from immunoSEQ multiplex PCR; TCRdb's copy has only in-frame clones and leaves some out. That table gives V, J and clone size, and the DNA gave D and trimming. Here the sample spans over 150,000 clones, about 87% being singletons.

What was sequenced was peripheral blood. This clonotype was sampled from a woman in her 70s with COVID-19, enrolled during active disease. The V gene is TRBV3-1 (or the pseudogene TRBV3-2), the J gene TRBJ2-3, with D hard to call. DNA for the CDR3: TGTGCCAGCAGCCGGGCACACGGCACAGATACGCAGTATTTT. Its translation is CASSRAHGTDTQYF.